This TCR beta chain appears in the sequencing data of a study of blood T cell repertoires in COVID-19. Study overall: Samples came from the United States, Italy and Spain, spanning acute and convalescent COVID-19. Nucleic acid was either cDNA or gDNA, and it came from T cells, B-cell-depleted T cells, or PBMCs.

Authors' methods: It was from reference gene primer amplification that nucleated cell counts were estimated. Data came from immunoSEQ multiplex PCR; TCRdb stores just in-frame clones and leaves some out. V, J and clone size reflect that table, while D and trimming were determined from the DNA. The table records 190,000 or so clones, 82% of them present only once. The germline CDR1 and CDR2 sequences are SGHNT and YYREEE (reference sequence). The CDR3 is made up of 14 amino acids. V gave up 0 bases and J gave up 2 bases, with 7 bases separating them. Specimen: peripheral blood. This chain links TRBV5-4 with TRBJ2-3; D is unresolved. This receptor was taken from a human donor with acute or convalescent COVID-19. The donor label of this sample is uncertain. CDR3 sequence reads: CASSLEQITDTQYF. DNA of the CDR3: TGTGCCAGCAGCTTGGAACAGATCACAGATACGCAGTATTTT.